This TCR beta chain emerged from a study of cytomegalovirus exposure and HLA in healthy donors. Study-level results: Most of the TCR beta V segments (in an earlier analysis) were productive either about 87% or about 30% of the time.

Comments on this clone: No antigen is known for it. Other DNA sequences of this sample code for an identical CDR3.

Primers included in the PCR were 60 Vbeta and 13 Jbeta primers. Sequencing was performed with immunoSEQ multiplex PCR; in TCRdb, only in-frame clones are kept and a portion is missing. The sample shows about 190,000 clones, around 83% of them seen only once. Looked up from germline, CDR1 is MDHEN and CDR2 is SYDVKM. CDR3 length equals 14 residues. Trimming stripped 3 bases from V and 4 bases from J, with 9 bases between. The J gene is TRBJ1-4, the V gene TRBV28; weak D call: TRBD1 (5 bases). This receptor was obtained from a man aged 40-55 years in good health and CMV-seropositive. Sequenced sample: PBMCs. The CDR3, as DNA: TGTGCCAGCAGTTTTCCCGGGGGTAATGAAAAACTGTTTTTT. It is translated as CASSFPGGNEKLFF.